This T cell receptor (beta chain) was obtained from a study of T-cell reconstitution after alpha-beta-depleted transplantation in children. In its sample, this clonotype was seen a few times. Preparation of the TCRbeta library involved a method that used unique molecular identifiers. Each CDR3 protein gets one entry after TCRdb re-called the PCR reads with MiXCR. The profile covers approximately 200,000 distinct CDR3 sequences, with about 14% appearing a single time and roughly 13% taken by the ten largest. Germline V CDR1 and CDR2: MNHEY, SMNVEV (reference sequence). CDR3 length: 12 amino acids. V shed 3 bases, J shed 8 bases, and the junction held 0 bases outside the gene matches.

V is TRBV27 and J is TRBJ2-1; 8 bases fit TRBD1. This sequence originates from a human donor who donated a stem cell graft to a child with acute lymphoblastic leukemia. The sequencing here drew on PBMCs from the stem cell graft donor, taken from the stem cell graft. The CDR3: CASSLTGDEQFF. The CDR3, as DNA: TGTGCCAGCAGTTTGACAGGGGATGAGCAGTTCTTC.